The following is a TCR beta chain sequence with its context. The source of the sample is a study of shared clonotypes between healthy human individuals. V gave up 7 bases and J gave up 8 bases, with 20 bases separating them. The CDR3 covers 14 residues. CDR1 and CDR2 from the germline V gene are SGHTA and FQGNSA. Division of CD4+ cells produced a CD45RA+ naive subset and a CD45RA-negative memory subset. TCRdb keeps only in-frame clones here, not all; method: immunoSEQ multiplex PCR. The sample includes roughly 1,100,000 clones, about 74% of them seen just once. The rearrangement joins TRBV7-2 to TRBJ1-2; D possibly corresponds to TRBD1 (5 bases). The receptor's source is a man aged 18 to 29 in good health. The sequenced material came from memory CD4+ T cells sorted from blood. Subset: CD45RA-negative fraction. CDR3 region: CASNADQGTSGYTF. As DNA, the CDR3 is TGTGCCAGCAACGCTGACCAAGGGACGTCGGGCTACACCTTC.